This TCR beta chain was captured by sequencing in a study of blood T cell repertoires in COVID-19. Profiled with immunoSEQ multiplex PCR; TCRdb holds only in-frame clones, not every one. Of around 130,000 clones in the sample, around 85% are singletons; the top ten hold 3.9%. Germline V gene data show CDR1 as WNHNN and CDR2 as SYGVQD (reference sequence). V was shortened by 6 bases and J by 10 bases, with 22 bases between the two germline ends. The CDR3 totals 15 residues. V gene TRBV10-1 combines with J gene TRBJ2-1; D is possibly TRBD1 (6 bases). The TCR comes from a man aged 55 to 70 with acute or convalescent COVID-19. The sequencing input was peripheral blood. Written as DNA, the CDR3 is TGCGCCAGCAGCCGGGTACTTAGGGGGTTCGGGGAGCAGTTCTTC. This gives the protein CASSRVLRGFGEQFF.